The 21 T cell receptor beta chains in this list originate from one sample, sequenced in a study of Ad26.COV2.S vaccination and SARS-CoV-2 variants listed by TCRdb under 2021. Libraries were made using the immunoSEQ multiplex PCR assay. TCRdb took this table from immuneACCESS and kept in-frame rearrangements with V and J called. Such tables lack part of the clones; where checked against another copy, unresolved V genes explain under half of the gap, and the rest is unexplained. This sample lists about 480,000 clones; around 88% were detected once. Roughly 12% of the sample is held by the ten biggest clonotypes. Taken with the paper, the label for treatment or condition translates to: around 19 received Ad26.COV2.S at low or high dose, single or two shots; 5 received placebo; per-sample allocation not given. For vaccine and placebo recipients, repertoires were sequenced using samples collected on day 63 after the first injection.

This sample comprised peripheral blood, obtained in a trial of Ad26.COV2.S vaccine versus placebo. The receptor set was obtained from a person between 18 and 65 years old who received the Ad26.COV2.S COVID-19 vaccine or a placebo.

Worth noting for this clone: The sample contains more than one DNA sequence encoding this CDR3. The chain couples TRBV9 to TRBJ2-3; D not resolved. Between the trimmed V and J ends, which lost 1 base and 1 base, there was a span of 10 bases. The CDR3 runs 15 residues. Germline CDR1 is SGDLS and CDR2 is YYNGEE. The CDR3 nucleotides read TGTGCCAGCAGCGTAAGCCCAAGCGGCACAGATACGCAGTATTTT. It yields the protein CASSVSPSGTDTQYF.

This rearrangement joins TRBV18 to TRBJ2-7, with TRBD2 as a possible D gene (5 bases). Germline CDR1 and CDR2: KGHSH and LQKENI. V was trimmed by 4 bases and J by 4 bases, leaving 17 bases between them. CDR3 length equals 15 residues. The CDR3 DNA reads TGTGCCAGCTCACATCCCGGACTCAATTTATACGAGCAGTACTTC. This gives the protein CASSHPGLNLYEQYF.

The chain recombines TRBV12-3 or TRBV12-4 with TRBJ1-1; TRBD1 might be the D (6 bases). This CDR3 comprises 13 residues. Trimming pared 10 bases from V and 8 bases from J, leaving 20 bases between. The CDR3 loop is CATTTQGLSEAFF. In DNA, the CDR3 is TGTGCCACGACAACCCAGGGGTTATCAGAAGCTTTCTTT.

The chain has TRBV5-1 and TRBJ2-7; 7 nucleotides align to TRBD2. Trimming at V came to 4 bases and at J to 4 bases, leaving 8 bases not matched to a gene. This CDR3 is built from 14 residues. From germline, CDR1 is SGHRS and CDR2 YFSETQ. The CDR3, as DNA: TGCGCCAGCAGCCCGAGCGGGGAGTTGTACGAGCAGTACTTC. Amino acid sequence: CASSPSGELYEQYF.

This sequence joins TRBV2 and TRBJ2-2, with TRBD1 as a possible D gene (5 bases). Trimming removed 8 bases at V and 6 bases at J, with 19 bases between. This CDR3 is built from 15 residues. Germline V gene data show CDR1 as SNHLY and CDR2 as FYNNEI. The CDR3, as DNA: TGTGCCAGCCGTAAGAATTTACAGGTTTCCGGGGAGCTGTTTTTT. Its protein is CASRKNLQVSGELFF.

The chain joins TRBV24-1 to TRBJ2-7; 7 positions agree with TRBD1. Unmatched junction bases numbered 10, after V lost 4 bases and J lost 5 bases. This CDR3 contains 15 residues. CDR1 is KGHDR and CDR2 is SFDVKD in the germline V gene. DNA of the CDR3: TGTGCCACCAGTGACGCCACAGGGGCTGAACACGAGCAGTACTTC. Its protein product is CATSDATGAEHEQYF.

The chain has TRBV7-6 and TRBJ1-5; no clear D. Germline assignment: CDR1 SGHVS and CDR2 FNYEAQ. The CDR3 is 17 residues long. The V end lost 1 base, the J end lost 1 base, and 14 bases lay between the germline ends. CDR3 sequence reads: CASSLGTGLASNQPQHF. DNA for the CDR3: TGTGCCAGCAGCTTAGGTACGGGTCTGGCAAGCAATCAGCCCCAGCATTTT.

Only a few counts were recorded for this clone. The same CDR3 arises from other DNA sequences in this sample as well. This chain links TRBV7-2 with TRBJ2-1; D unresolved. Per germline, CDR1 SGHTA and CDR2 FQGNSA. The CDR3 runs to 14 residues. Trimming shortened V by 1 base and J by 3 bases, and 7 bases separated the two germline ends. In DNA form, the CDR3 reads TGTGCCAGCAGCTTAGATGCTCACTACAATGAGCAGTTCTTC. Amino acids: CASSLDAHYNEQFF.

This chain uses TRBV18 with TRBJ2-7; the match to TRBD2 covers 7 bases. From germline, CDR1 is KGHSH and CDR2 LQKENI. The V and J ends lost 2 bases and 4 bases, in that order; junction bases with no gene match: 8. This CDR3 comprises 15 residues. CDR3 region: CASSPGAGVVYEQYF. The CDR3 bases are TGTGCCAGCTCACCAGGGGCGGGAGTAGTTTACGAGCAGTACTTC.

The chain employs TRBV6-5 and TRBJ2-7; TRBD1 agrees at 11 bases. With 8 bases clipped from V and 4 bases from J, the junction kept 4 bases outside the gene matches. CDR3 length: 13 residues. Per the germline V gene, CDR1 is MNHEY and CDR2 is SVGAGI. DNA for the CDR3: TGTGCCAGCTGGGACAGGGGGAAGTACGAGCAGTACTTC. Translating it yields CASWDRGKYEQYF.

V and J are TRBV5-6 and TRBJ2-1, with TRBD2 identical over 13 bases. CDR1 and CDR2 from the germline V gene are SGHDT and YYEEEE. The CDR3 has 19 residues. The ends lost 4 bases at V and 3 bases at J; junction bases unmatched: 13. CDR3 DNA sequence: TGTGCCAGCAGCCAATGGACTAGCGGGAGATCTTTTAGCTACAATGAGCAGTTCTTC. It is translated as CASSQWTSGRSFSYNEQFF.

The V and J genes are TRBV6-2 or TRBV6-3 and TRBJ1-1; D call uncertain. The length of the CDR3 is 13 residues. In germline, CDR1 is MNHEY, CDR2 SVGEGT. V dropped 5 bases and J dropped 9 bases, with 16 bases sitting between them. The CDR3: CASSPGSLIQAFF. CDR3 bases: TGTGCCAGCAGTCCCGGATCTTTAATACAAGCTTTCTTT.

The chain carries TRBV3-1 (or the pseudogene TRBV3-2) and TRBJ1-3, with D unresolved. Germline CDR1 reads LGHDT; CDR2 reads YNNKEL (reference sequence). Trimming pared 3 bases from V and 4 bases from J, leaving 10 bases between. The CDR3 runs 14 residues. CDR3 amino acids: CASSQTLTGNTIYF. The CDR3 nucleotides read TGTGCCAGCAGCCAGACCCTGACAGGAAACACCATATATTTT.

Details on this clone: Distinct nucleotide sequences in the sample also encode this CDR3. This chain uses TRBV5-1 with TRBJ1-1, with a weak D call TRBD1 (5 bases). V lost 4 bases to trimming and J lost 2 bases, with 9 bases between them. Germline V gives CDR1 SGHRS, CDR2 YFSETQ. The CDR3 covers 13 residues. The CDR3 region is CASSLGGNTEAFF. The CDR3 DNA sequence: TGCGCCAGCAGCCTGGGGGGAAACACTGAAGCTTTCTTT.

V is TRBV2 and J is TRBJ1-5; D is uncertain. Trimming took 6 bases from V and 4 from J, leaving 13 bases between them. CDR3 length equals 14 residues. The germline gives CDR1 SNHLY, CDR2 FYNNEI. The chain's CDR3 is CASSDLGVNQPQHF. CDR3 in DNA: TGTGCCAGCAGCGATCTCGGAGTGAATCAGCCCCAGCATTTT. Full variable domain (rest looked up from reference TRBV2 and TRBJ1-5): EPEVTQTPSHQVTQMGQEVILRCVPISNHLYFYWYRQILGQKVEFLVSFYNNEISEKSEIFDDQFSVERPDGSNFTLKIRSTKLEDSAMYFCASSDLGVNQPQHFGDGTRLSIL.

This chain uses TRBV19 with TRBJ2-5; tentative D call: TRBD1 (6 bases). The germline V gene has CDR1 LNHDA and CDR2 SQIVND (reference sequence). This CDR3 spans 16 amino acids. The V end lost 3 bases, the J end lost 2 bases, and 16 bases lay between the germline ends. CDR3 nucleotides: TGTGCCAGTAGTATTGGCGGACAGATTCGTCAAGAGACCCAGTACTTC. Translating it yields CASSIGGQIRQETQYF.

The V gene is TRBV19, the J gene TRBJ2-2; 14 bases align to TRBD2. The CDR3 covers 19 residues. V lost 1 base, J lost 2 bases, and 6 bases stayed unmatched. Germline V gives CDR1 LNHDA, CDR2 SQIVND (reference sequence). For the CDR3, the DNA is TGTGCCAGTAGTATAGTAGGACTAGCGGGAGGCGCTAACACCGGGGAGCTGTTTTTT. Amino acid sequence: CASSIVGLAGGANTGELFF. Drawing the rest from reference TRBV19 and TRBJ2-2, the complete variable domain is DGGITQSPKYLFRKEGQNVTLSCEQNLNHDAMYWYRQDPGQGLRLIYYSQIVNDFQKGDIAEGYSVSREKKESFPLTVTSAQKNPTAFYLCASSIVGLAGGANTGELFFGEGSRLTVL.

The rearrangement uses TRBV6-6 and TRBJ2-3; 8 nucleotides match TRBD1. CDR3 size: 15 residues. CDR1 is MNHNY and CDR2 is SVGAGI in the germline V gene (reference sequence). V dropped 5 bases and J dropped 1; count of bases not matched to a gene: 5. As DNA, the CDR3 is TGTGCCAGCAGTATACAGGGGGTTGGCACAGATACGCAGTATTTT. Translation: CASSIQGVGTDTQYF.

In nucleotides, the CDR3 is TGTGCCAGCACCCCAGGGGATACGCAGTATTTT. This translates into CASTPGDTQYF. The genes are TRBV12-3 or TRBV12-4 and TRBJ2-3; the D gene is possibly TRBD1 (5 bases). The CDR3 is 11 amino acids. V was trimmed by 7 bases and J by 6 bases, leaving 8 bases between them.

This chain uses TRBV10-1 with TRBJ1-1; D not resolved. The V end was cut by 2 bases, the J end by 3 bases, with 7 bases between. The CDR3 covers 13 residues. CDR1 and CDR2 (germline): WNHNN, SYGVQD (reference sequence). The DNA of the CDR3 is TGCGCCAGCAGTGAGGGCAGGTACACTGAAGCTTTCTTT. This gives the protein CASSEGRYTEAFF.

The CDR3 sequence: CASSSPVGTSYNEQFF. As DNA, the CDR3 is TGTGCCAGCAGTTCCCCAGTGGGCACCTCCTACAATGAGCAGTTCTTC. The rearrangement uses TRBV6-5 and TRBJ2-1; the D is unclear. Trimming left V 4 bases short and J 0 bases short, with 13 bases between. Germline V CDR1 and CDR2: MNHEY, SVGAGI. This CDR3 is built from 16 residues.